The rows below give T cell receptor beta chains drawn from one sample of a study of blood T cells in healthy people across ages. TCRdb redid the calling of the 5' RACE reads with MiXCR, one entry per CDR3 protein. Of approximately 810,000 distinct CDR3 sequences in the sample, roughly 26% were seen once. Sequencing was done on a sample of blood. The receptor set was obtained from an elderly woman in good health. CDR3s include the opening cysteine and the closing phenylalanine or tryptophan. D genes are given only for firm matches. Expanded clones are given a class, and other clones once, few, many or no size at all.

TRBJ2-3	many	-	TRBV7-9	CASSPKKPDTQYF	TGTGCCAGCAGCCCGAAGAAACCAGATACGCAGTATTTT
TRBJ2-7	many	-	TRBV20-1	CSANGRQSSYEQYF	TGCAGTGCTAACGGACGGCAGAGCTCCTACGAGCAGTACTTC
TRBJ1-6	-	TRBD1	TRBV25-1	CASSERTGRSPLHF	TGTGCCAGCAGTGAAAGGACAGGGAGGTCACCCCTCCACTTT
TRBJ1-5	few	TRBD1	TRBV24-1	CATSARTGGGGNSNQPQHF	TGTGCCACCAGTGCTCGGACAGGGGGTGGGGGCAATAGCAATCAGCCCCAGCATTTT
TRBJ2-1	-	TRBD1	TRBV23-1	CARSGQGRPSVDIEQFF	TGCGCCCGGAGCGGACAGGGGAGACCTTCGGTTGATATTGAGCAGTTCTTC
TRBJ1-1	-	-	TRBV7-2	CASSLATGLRTEAFF	TGTGCCAGCAGCTTAGCGACAGGCCTTCGCACTGAAGCTTTCTTT
TRBJ1-1	many	-	TRBV7-2	CASSLRADTEAFF	TGTGCCAGCAGTTTACGGGCTGACACTGAAGCTTTCTTT
TRBJ2-7	-	TRBD2	TRBV7-7	CASSPREGSYEQYF	TGTGCCAGCAGCCCCCGGGAGGGCTCCTACGAGCAGTACTTC
TRBJ1-2	many	-	TRBV27	CASREIQPYGYTF	TGTGCCAGCCGAGAGATCCAACCATATGGCTACACCTTC
TRBJ1-2	many	-	TRBV4-3	CASSQDQDNYGYTF	TGCGCCAGCAGCCAAGATCAGGATAACTATGGCTACACCTTC
TRBJ1-2	-	TRBD1	TRBV20-1	CSAATRQGANYGYTF	TGCAGTGCCGCTACACGACAGGGGGCCAACTATGGCTACACCTTC
TRBJ2-3	-	TRBD2	TRBV6-5	CASSYSRGERDTQYF	TGTGCCAGCAGTTACAGCCGGGGGGAGAGGGATACGCAGTATTTT
TRBJ1-1	few	-	TRBV20-1	CSAREEKGTTEAFF	TGCAGTGCTAGAGAGGAAAAAGGCACCACTGAAGCTTTCTTT
TRBJ1-6	-	TRBD1	TRBV20-1	CSARVTGGRGISPLHF	TGCAGTGCTAGGGTCACAGGGGGCCGGGGAATTTCACCCCTCCACTTT
TRBJ1-5	many	-	TRBV20-1	CSARSGSRQPQHF	TGCAGTGCTAGATCAGGGAGCCGTCAGCCCCAGCATTTT
TRBJ2-1	many	TRBD2	TRBV20-1	CSAPKAGVDEQFF	TGCAGTGCTCCTAAAGCGGGAGTGGATGAGCAGTTCTTC
TRBJ1-5	-	-	TRBV7-8	CASRLDRPQHF	TGTGCCAGCAGATTGGATCGGCCCCAGCATTTT
TRBJ2-5	-	-	TRBV20-1	CSANGQLRAGGQETQYF	TGCAGTGCTAACGGTCAGCTGAGGGCCGGCGGCCAGGAGACCCAGTACTTC
TRBJ1-2	many	TRBD1	TRBV7-2	CASSLDRVYGYTF	TGCGCCAGCAGCTTGGACAGGGTTTATGGCTACACCTTC
TRBJ1-4	-	-	TRBV7-9	CASSSRQEDNEKLFF	TGTGCCAGCAGCTCCCGACAGGAAGACAATGAAAAACTGTTTTTT
TRBJ1-1	many	TRBD1	TRBV20-1	CSASDRGVNTEAFF	TGCAGTGCTAGCGACAGGGGCGTGAACACTGAAGCTTTCTTT
TRBJ2-1	-	-	TRBV27	CASSFGLMWEQFF	TGTGCCAGCAGTTTTGGGTTAATGTGGGAGCAGTTCTTC
TRBJ2-5	few	-	TRBV9	CASSVGTAQETQYF	TGTGCCAGCAGCGTAGGGACAGCACAAGAGACCCAGTACTTC
TRBJ2-7	many	-	TRBV6-6	CASSSGGHEQYF	TGTGCCAGCAGTTCCGGAGGTCACGAGCAGTACTTC
TRBJ2-7	-	-	TRBV29-1	CSVARGLGEQYF	TGCAGCGTTGCACGAGGGCTAGGGGAGCAGTACTTC
TRBJ2-7	few	TRBD1	TRBV27	CASRGQGHGEQYF	TGTGCCAGCAGGGGACAGGGGCATGGGGAGCAGTACTTC
TRBJ2-5	many	-	TRBV5-1	CASSSAEGGGQETQYF	TGCGCCAGCAGCTCCGCGGAGGGTGGGGGCCAAGAGACCCAGTACTTC
TRBJ2-7	many	TRBD1	TRBV6-5	CASSYSISGTGGARANYEQYF	TGTGCCAGCAGTTACTCGATCTCCGGGACAGGGGGCGCGAGGGCAAACTACGAGCAGTACTTC
TRBJ2-6	many	-	TRBV27	CASLQLKSGANVLTF	TGTGCCAGCCTCCAGTTGAAGTCTGGGGCCAACGTCCTGACTTTC
TRBJ2-3	-	-	TRBV20-1	CSQTSTDTQYF	TGCAGTCAGACTAGCACAGATACGCAGTATTTT
TRBJ2-7	-	-	TRBV20-1	CSARAGSDYEQYF	TGCAGTGCTAGGGCAGGTAGCGACTACGAGCAGTACTTC
TRBJ2-2	many	-	TRBV29-1	CSVSRGTNTGELFF	TGCAGCGTCAGTCGGGGGACTAACACCGGGGAGCTGTTTTTT
TRBJ1-5	many	-	TRBV29-1	CSVELRGGSNQPQHF	TGCAGCGTTGAATTGAGAGGGGGTAGCAATCAGCCCCAGCATTTT
TRBJ2-6	many	TRBD1	TRBV4-1	CASSQRWTGKQTGANVLTF	TGCGCCAGCAGCCAACGGTGGACAGGGAAACAAACTGGGGCCAACGTCCTGACTTTC
TRBJ1-1	once	-	TRBV27	CASTSTRLDTEAFF	TGTGCCAGCACCTCCACCAGGCTCGACACTGAAGCTTTCTTT
TRBJ1-2	-	TRBD1	TRBV2	CASTRQGAYGYTF	TGTGCCAGCACTCGACAGGGGGCTTATGGCTACACCTTC
TRBJ2-5	many	TRBD1	TRBV7-9	CASSRDSLAETQYF	TGTGCCAGCAGCCGGGACAGCCTAGCCGAGACCCAGTACTTC
TRBJ1-4	few	-	TRBV4-3	CASSQDRAGSSEKLFF	TGCGCCAGCAGCCAAGATCGGGCGGGAAGTAGTGAAAAACTGTTTTTT
TRBJ2-3	-	-	TRBV4-1	CASSQDWRVSTDTQYF	TGCGCCAGCAGCCAAGATTGGCGGGTGAGCACAGATACGCAGTATTTT
TRBJ1-4	-	-	TRBV20-1	CSAFRASNEKLFF	TGCAGTGCTTTCAGGGCGAGTAATGAAAAACTGTTTTTT
TRBJ1-1	few	-	TRBV30	CAWSGGGRTEAFF	TGTGCCTGGAGTGGAGGTGGGCGAACTGAAGCTTTCTTT
TRBJ1-2	many	-	TRBV7-2	CASSLAPGTNNYGYTF	TGTGCCAGCAGCTTAGCCCCGGGGACAAATAACTATGGCTACACCTTC
TRBJ2-5	many	-	TRBV5-1	CASSALSGGKETQYF	TGCGCCAGCAGCGCCCTTTCGGGCGGCAAAGAGACCCAGTACTTC
TRBJ1-1	-	TRBD1	TRBV29-1	CSVSSGGPIEAFF	TGCAGCGTTTCGTCAGGGGGACCGATTGAAGCTTTCTTT
TRBJ2-3	many	-	TRBV11-2	CASRLQWVADTQYF	TGTGCCAGCAGACTACAATGGGTGGCAGATACGCAGTATTTT
TRBJ1-6	-	-	TRBV27	CASSPREGTPPHF	TGTGCCAGCAGTCCCCGGGAGGGGACACCCCCCCACTTT
TRBJ2-2	-	TRBD2	TRBV20-1	CSARLAGVNTGELFF	TGCAGTGCTAGATTAGCGGGGGTGAACACCGGGGAGCTGTTTTTT
TRBJ2-7	-	TRBD1	TRBV15	CATSTRGQGAYEQYF	TGTGCCACCAGCACCAGGGGACAGGGTGCGTACGAGCAGTACTTC
TRBJ2-1	many	TRBD1	TRBV5-5	CASSPGQGRVYNEQFF	TGTGCCAGCAGCCCCGGACAGGGAAGAGTATACAATGAGCAGTTCTTC
TRBJ2-3	many	TRBD2	TRBV20-1	CSATSLRGGTDTQYF	TGCAGTGCTACTTCACTTCGGGGGGGCACAGATACGCAGTATTTT
TRBJ2-7	many	-	TRBV4-2	CASSQEGSSSYEQYF	TGTGCCAGCAGCCAAGAGGGCAGTAGCTCCTACGAGCAGTACTTC
TRBJ2-1	-	TRBD2	TRBV7-8	CASSSGTTNAEAFF	TGTGCCAGCAGCTCAGGGACTACTAACGCTGAAGCTTTCTTC